This T cell receptor (beta chain) was recorded in a study of T cell responses to AZD1222 COVID-19 vaccine. In the study overall: Pooled together were second doses at about 4 or about 12 weeks.

Findings of the study overall: The peak T cell response came first, and repertoires were sampled only after it. Only a handful of AZD1222 recipients, more than five in all, had baseline seropositivity.

This clone showed up just once. Antigen unknown. Trimming shortened V by 3 bases and J by 6 bases, and 12 bases separated the two germline ends. This CDR3 is built from 14 residues. Germline loops: CDR1 KGHSH, CDR2 LQKENI. Produced via immunoSEQ multiplex PCR; TCRdb's table is partial and in-frame only. Altogether around 50,000 clones are present, 70% to 90% being singletons, with the ten largest covering approximately 15%. The receptor's source is an adult in good health. Sequencing was performed on peripheral blood, taken on day 0 of AZD1222 vaccination. This chain uses TRBV18 with TRBJ1-3; D perhaps matches TRBD1 (5 bases). CDR3 sequence: CASSPQGLENTIYF. The CDR3 DNA follows: TGTGCCAGCTCACCTCAGGGTCTGGAAAACACCATATATTTT.